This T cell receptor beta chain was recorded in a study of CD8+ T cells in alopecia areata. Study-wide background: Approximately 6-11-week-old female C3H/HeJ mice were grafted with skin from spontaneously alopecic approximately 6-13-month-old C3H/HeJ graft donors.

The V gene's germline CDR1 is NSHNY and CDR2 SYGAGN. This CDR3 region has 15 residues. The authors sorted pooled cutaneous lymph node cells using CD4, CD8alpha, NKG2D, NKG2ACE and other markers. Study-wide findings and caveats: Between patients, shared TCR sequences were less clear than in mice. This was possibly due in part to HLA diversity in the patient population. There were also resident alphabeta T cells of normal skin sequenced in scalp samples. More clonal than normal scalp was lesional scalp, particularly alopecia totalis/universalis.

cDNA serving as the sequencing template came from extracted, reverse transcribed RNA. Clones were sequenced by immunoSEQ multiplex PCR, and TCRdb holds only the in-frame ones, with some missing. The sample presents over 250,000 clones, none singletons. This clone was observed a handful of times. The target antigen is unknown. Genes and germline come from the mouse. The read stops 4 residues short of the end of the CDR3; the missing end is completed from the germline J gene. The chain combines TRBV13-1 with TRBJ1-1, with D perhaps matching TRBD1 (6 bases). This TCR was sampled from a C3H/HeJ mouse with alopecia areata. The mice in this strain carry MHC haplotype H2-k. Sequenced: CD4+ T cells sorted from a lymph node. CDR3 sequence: CASSGPGLGGREVFF. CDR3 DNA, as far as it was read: TGTGCCAGCAGTGGCCCGGGACTGGGGGGGCGA.